Listed below are T cell receptor beta chains from one sample, sequenced in a study of T cell responses to AZD1222 COVID-19 vaccine. TCRdb's table, derived via immunoSEQ multiplex PCR, lists solely in-frame clones and lacks some. The profile shows about 160,000 clones, approximately 94% of them singletons. This specimen was peripheral blood, taken 28 days after the second AZD1222 dose. Every receptor here comes from an adult who received the AZD1222 COVID-19 vaccine. The CDR3 runs from the conserved cysteine through the conserved F or W.

cdr3_length j_call v_call cdr3_aa
14 TRBJ1-2 TRBV11-2 CASSLVVSGDGYTF
15 TRBJ1-6 TRBV27 CASSLNRDSNSPLHF
13 TRBJ2-1 TRBV7-2 CASSARTSKSGFF
16 TRBJ1-4 TRBV10-3 CAISATTTGQNEKLFF
17 TRBJ2-3 TRBV9 CASSVGGSGSLADTQYF
13 TRBJ2-1 TRBV29-1 CSVDALEGNEQFF
14 TRBJ1-2 TRBV3-1/TRBV3-2 CASSQGTGLYGYTF
16 TRBJ2-2 TRBV5-4 CASSPVAGVFTGELFF
13 TRBJ1-5 TRBV6-5 CASTLGFNQPQHF
12 TRBJ2-7 TRBV27 CASGDSSYEQYF
11 TRBJ2-1 TRBV29-1 CSVRTHNEQFF
14 TRBJ2-7 TRBV29-1 CSAQDRGFSYEQYF
13 TRBJ1-2 TRBV28 CASSRNSAFGYTF
14 TRBJ1-1 TRBV9 CASSGGQGRTEAFF
12 TRBJ1-1 TRBV30 CAWSPGYTEAFF
11 TRBJ1-2 TRBV20-1 CSAREGDGYTF
14 TRBJ1-4 TRBV7-2 CASSSDRGREKLFF
14 TRBJ1-5 TRBV27 CASSLSDSNQPQHF
12 TRBJ2-1 TRBV5-6 CASSSGGIERFF
12 TRBJ2-7 TRBV11-2 CASSLSQREQYF
16 TRBJ1-1 TRBV18 CASSPPGTGVNTEAFF
12 TRBJ2-1 TRBV19 CASSTRGNEQFF
15 TRBJ1-2 TRBV27 CASSRNRDTNYGYTF
13 TRBJ1-2 TRBV12-3/TRBV12-4 CASSLGERNGYTF
12 TRBJ2-7 TRBV30 CAWSVRGYEQYF
14 TRBJ1-2 TRBV9 CASSESTGNYGYTF
15 TRBJ2-7 TRBV6-2/TRBV6-3 CASSYPRDWTYEQYF
13 TRBJ2-7 TRBV10-3 CAISPGSGGEQYF
17 TRBJ2-7 TRBV19 CASSTVPSLAGAYEQYF
12 TRBJ2-7 TRBV6-5 CASSQGFYEQYF
15 TRBJ2-7 TRBV25-1 CASSELGTSSYEQYF
13 TRBJ2-7 TRBV9 CASSVDGGDEQYF
12 TRBJ1-2 TRBV30 CAWNRGAGGYTF
12 TRBJ1-1 TRBV19 CASSIGPMGAFF
15 TRBJ2-7 TRBV3-1/TRBV3-2 CASSPEDRFSEEQYF
12 TRBJ1-1 TRBV19 CATKDGGTEAFF
14 TRBJ1-1 TRBV19 CASSPDRGGTEAFF
14 TRBJ1-3 TRBV28 CASSSDGELGTIYF
11 TRBJ1-2 TRBV28 CASSPMVGYTF
13 TRBJ2-3 TRBV11-2 CASTQINADTQYF
16 TRBJ2-4 TRBV3-1/TRBV3-2 CASSPGAGIGKNIQYF
15 TRBJ1-4 TRBV3-1/TRBV3-2 CASSPRQGPNEKLFF
14 TRBJ1-3 TRBV6-5 CASSYTGLGNTIYF
15 TRBJ2-1 TRBV19 CASISPGAGGDEQFF
13 TRBJ1-1 TRBV11-3 CASSVYSNTEAFF
13 TRBJ1-5 TRBV6-2/TRBV6-3 CASSYQGYQPQHF
12 TRBJ2-1 TRBV5-4 CASSLDSNEQFF
15 TRBJ2-1 TRBV3-1/TRBV3-2 CASSQGAGAYNEQFF
13 TRBJ1-1 TRBV2 CASSVSPTIGAFF
16 TRBJ1-6 TRBV19 CASSMARGRYNSPLHF
14 TRBJ2-7 TRBV4-1 CASSRNPPGNEQYF
11 TRBJ1-1 TRBV20-1 CSARVRTEAFF